Below, one T cell receptor (beta chain) is given with its context. Via MiXCR, TCRdb re-called the PCR reads, giving one row per CDR3 protein. The sample carries 10,000 to 15,000 distinct CDR3 sequences, 50% to 65% recorded once. This CDR3 region has 15 residues. V was trimmed by 7 bases and J by 2 bases, leaving 15 bases between them. Germline lookup yields CDR1 MNHEY and CDR2 SMNVEV (reference sequence). This sample is drawn from a study of tumor-infiltrating lymphocytes in oesophageal squamous cell carcinoma. Material for sequencing was esophageal tumor tissue. The chain carries TRBV27 and TRBJ2-1; the D call may be TRBD1 or TRBD2 (6 bases each). This TCR came from a female donor with esophageal squamous cell carcinoma. The CDR3 DNA is TGTGCCAGCAAAAATCGGGGGCGAACCTACAATGAGCAGTTCTTC. Translating gives CASKNRGRTYNEQFF.